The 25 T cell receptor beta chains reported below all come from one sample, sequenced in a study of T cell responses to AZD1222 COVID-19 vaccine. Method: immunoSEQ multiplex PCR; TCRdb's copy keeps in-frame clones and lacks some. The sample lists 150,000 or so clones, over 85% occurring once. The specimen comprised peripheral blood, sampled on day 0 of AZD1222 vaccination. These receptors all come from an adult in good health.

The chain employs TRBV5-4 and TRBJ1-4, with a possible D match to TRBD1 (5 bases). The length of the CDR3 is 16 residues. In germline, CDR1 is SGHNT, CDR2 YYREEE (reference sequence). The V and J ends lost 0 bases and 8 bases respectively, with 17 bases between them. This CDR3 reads CASSLGQGRSEEKLFF. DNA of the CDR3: TGTGCCAGCAGCTTGGGGCAGGGTAGGTCAGAGGAAAAACTGTTTTTT.

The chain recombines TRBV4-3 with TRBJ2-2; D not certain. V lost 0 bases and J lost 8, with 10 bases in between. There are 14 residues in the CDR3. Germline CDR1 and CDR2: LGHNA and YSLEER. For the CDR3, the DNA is TGCGCCAGCAGCCAAGATCGAAATGCGGGGGAGCTGTTTTTT. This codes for CASSQDRNAGELFF.

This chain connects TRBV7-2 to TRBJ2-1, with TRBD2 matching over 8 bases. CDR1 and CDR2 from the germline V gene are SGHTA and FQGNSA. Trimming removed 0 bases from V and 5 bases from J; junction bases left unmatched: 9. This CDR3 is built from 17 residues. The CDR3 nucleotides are TGTGCCAGCAGCTTAGCGTCGGGGACTAGAGTGGACAATGAGCAGTTCTTC. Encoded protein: CASSLASGTRVDNEQFF.

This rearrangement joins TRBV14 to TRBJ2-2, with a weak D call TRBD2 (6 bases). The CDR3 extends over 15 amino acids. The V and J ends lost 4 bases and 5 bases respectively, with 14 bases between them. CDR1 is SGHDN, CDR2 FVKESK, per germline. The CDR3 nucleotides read TGTGCCAGCAGCCCGAGCCGGGGGAGGACCGGGGAGCTGTTTTTT. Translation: CASSPSRGRTGELFF.

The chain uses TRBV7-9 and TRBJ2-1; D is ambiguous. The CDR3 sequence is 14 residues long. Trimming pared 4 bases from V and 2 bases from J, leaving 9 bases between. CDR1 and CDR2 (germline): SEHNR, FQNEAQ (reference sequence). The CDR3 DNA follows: TGTGCCAGCAGCTCAGACCAGACCTACAATGAGCAGTTCTTC. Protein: CASSSDQTYNEQFF.

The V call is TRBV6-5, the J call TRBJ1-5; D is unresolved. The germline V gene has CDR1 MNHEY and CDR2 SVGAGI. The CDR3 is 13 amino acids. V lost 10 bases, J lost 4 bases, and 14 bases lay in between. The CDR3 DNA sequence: TGTGCCACCCGAAACGGTGAAAATCAGCCCCAGCATTTT. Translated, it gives CATRNGENQPQHF.

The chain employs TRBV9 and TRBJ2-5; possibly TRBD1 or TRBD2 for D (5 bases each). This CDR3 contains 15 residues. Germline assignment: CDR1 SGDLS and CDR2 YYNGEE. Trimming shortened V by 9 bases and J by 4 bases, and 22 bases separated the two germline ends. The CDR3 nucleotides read TGTGCCACGAACCGGCAGGGCGGGTTTGGAGAGACCCAGTACTTC. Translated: CATNRQGGFGETQYF.

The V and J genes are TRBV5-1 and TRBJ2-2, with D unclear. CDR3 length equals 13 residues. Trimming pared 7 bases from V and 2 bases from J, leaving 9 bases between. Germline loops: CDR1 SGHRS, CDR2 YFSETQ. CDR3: CASSSKNTGELFF. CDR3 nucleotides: TGCGCCAGCTCGTCCAAAAACACCGGGGAGCTGTTTTTT.

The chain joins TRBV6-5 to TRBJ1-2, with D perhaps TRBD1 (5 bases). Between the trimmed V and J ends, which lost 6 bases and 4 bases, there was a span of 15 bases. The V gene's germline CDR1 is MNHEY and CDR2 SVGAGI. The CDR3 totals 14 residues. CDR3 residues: CASRSLGVAYGYTF. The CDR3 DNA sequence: TGTGCCAGCAGAAGCTTAGGGGTAGCCTATGGCTACACCTTC.

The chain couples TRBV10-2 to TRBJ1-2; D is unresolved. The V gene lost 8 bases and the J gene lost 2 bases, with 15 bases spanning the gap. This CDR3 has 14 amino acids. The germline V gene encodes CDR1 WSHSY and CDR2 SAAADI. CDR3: CASLKGWPNYGYTF. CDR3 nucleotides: TGCGCCAGCCTTAAGGGCTGGCCGAACTATGGCTACACCTTC.

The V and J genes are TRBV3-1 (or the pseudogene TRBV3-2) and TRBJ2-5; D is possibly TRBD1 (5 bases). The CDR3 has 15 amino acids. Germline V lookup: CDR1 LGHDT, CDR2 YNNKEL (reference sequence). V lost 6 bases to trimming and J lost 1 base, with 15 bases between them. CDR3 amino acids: CASRPPDSIQETQYF. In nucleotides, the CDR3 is TGTGCCAGCAGGCCGCCTGACAGTATCCAAGAGACCCAGTACTTC.

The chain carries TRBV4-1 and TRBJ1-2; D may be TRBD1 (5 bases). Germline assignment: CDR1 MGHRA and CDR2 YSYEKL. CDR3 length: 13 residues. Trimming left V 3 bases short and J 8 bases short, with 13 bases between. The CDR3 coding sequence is TGCGCCAGCAGCCAGGGGCAAAGGGGAGGCTACACCTTC. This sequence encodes CASSQGQRGGYTF.

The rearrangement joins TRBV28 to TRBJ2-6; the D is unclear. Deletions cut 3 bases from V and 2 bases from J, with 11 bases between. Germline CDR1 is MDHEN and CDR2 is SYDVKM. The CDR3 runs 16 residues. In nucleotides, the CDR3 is TGTGCCAGCAGTTTTGTCCTGCCGACTGGGGCCAACGTCCTGACTTTC. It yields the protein CASSFVLPTGANVLTF. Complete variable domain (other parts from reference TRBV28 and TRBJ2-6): DVKVTQSSRYLVKRTGEKVFLECVQDMDHENMFWYRQDPGLGLRLIYFSYDVKMKEKGDIPEGYSVSREKKERFSLILESASTNQTSMYLCASSFVLPTGANVLTFGAGSRLTVL.

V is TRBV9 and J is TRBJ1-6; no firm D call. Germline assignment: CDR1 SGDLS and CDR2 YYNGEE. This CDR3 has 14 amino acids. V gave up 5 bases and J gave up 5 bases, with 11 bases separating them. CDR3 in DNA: TGTGCCAGCAGTGGCCTCCCAGATAATTCACCCCTCCACTTT. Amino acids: CASSGLPDNSPLHF.

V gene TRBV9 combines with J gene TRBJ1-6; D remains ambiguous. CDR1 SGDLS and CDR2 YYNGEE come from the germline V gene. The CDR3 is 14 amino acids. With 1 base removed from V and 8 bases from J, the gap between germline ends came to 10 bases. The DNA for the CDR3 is TGTGCCAGCAGCGTAACATATAGGGATTCACCCCTCCACTTT. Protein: CASSVTYRDSPLHF.

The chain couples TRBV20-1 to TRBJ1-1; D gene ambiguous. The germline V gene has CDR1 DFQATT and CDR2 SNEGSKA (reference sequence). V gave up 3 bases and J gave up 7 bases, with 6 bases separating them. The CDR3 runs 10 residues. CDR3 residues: CSASRGEAFF. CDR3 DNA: TGCAGTGCTAGTCGGGGTGAAGCTTTCTTT.

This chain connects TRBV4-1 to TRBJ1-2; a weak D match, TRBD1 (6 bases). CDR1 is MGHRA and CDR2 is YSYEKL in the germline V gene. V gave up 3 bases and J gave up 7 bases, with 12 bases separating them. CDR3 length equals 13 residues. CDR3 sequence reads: CASSHRQGTGYTF. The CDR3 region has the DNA TGCGCCAGCAGCCATCGTCAGGGGACTGGCTACACCTTC.

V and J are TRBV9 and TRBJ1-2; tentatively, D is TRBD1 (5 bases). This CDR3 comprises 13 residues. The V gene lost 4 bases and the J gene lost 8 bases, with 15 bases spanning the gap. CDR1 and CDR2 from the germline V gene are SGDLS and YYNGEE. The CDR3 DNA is TGTGCCAGCAGCAAGACGGTCAGGGAAGGCTACACCTTC. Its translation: CASSKTVREGYTF.

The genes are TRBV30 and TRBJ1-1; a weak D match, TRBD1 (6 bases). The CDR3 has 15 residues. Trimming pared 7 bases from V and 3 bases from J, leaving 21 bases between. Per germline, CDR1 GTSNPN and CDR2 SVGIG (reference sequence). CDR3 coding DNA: TGTGCCTCATATTCCCCCTACAGGGAATACACTGAAGCTTTCTTT. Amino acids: CASYSPYREYTEAFF.

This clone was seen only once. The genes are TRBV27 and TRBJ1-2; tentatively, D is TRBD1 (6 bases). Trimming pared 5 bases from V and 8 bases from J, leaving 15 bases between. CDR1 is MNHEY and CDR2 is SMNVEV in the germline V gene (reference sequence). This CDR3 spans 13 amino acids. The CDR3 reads CASSLDNRVGYTF. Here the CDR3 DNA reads TGTGCCAGCAGTCTAGATAACAGGGTGGGCTACACCTTC.

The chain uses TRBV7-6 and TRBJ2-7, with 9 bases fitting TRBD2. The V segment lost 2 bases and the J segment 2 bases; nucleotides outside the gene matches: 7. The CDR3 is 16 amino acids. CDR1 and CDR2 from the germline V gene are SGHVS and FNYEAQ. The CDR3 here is CASSLTASGTPYEQYF. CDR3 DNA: TGTGCCAGCAGCTTAACGGCTAGCGGGACTCCCTACGAGCAGTACTTC.

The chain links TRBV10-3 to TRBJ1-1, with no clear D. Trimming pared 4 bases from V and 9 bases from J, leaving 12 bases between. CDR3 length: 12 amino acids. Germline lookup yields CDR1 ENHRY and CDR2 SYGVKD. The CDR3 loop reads CAISGDRQKAFF. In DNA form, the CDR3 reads TGTGCCATCAGTGGTGACCGGCAAAAAGCTTTCTTT.

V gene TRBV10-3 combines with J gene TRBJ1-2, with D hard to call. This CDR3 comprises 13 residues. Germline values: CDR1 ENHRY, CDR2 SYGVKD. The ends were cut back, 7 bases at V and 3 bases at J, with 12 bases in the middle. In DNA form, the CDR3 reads TGTGCCATCAAAAACCGCTCTTACTATGGCTACACCTTC. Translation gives CAIKNRSYYGYTF.

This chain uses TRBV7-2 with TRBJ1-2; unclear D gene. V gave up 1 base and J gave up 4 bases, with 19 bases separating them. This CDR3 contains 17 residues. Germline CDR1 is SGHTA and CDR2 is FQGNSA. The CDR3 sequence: CASSLGPMAFAAYGYTF. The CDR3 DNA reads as TGTGCCAGCAGCTTAGGTCCTATGGCCTTCGCCGCCTATGGCTACACCTTC.

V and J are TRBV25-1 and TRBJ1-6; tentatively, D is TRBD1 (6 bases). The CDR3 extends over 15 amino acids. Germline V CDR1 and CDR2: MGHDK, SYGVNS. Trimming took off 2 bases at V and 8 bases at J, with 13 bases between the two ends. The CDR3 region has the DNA TGTGCCAGCAGTGAACGGGGGCAGGGGCATTCACCCCTCCACTTT. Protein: CASSERGQGHSPLHF.